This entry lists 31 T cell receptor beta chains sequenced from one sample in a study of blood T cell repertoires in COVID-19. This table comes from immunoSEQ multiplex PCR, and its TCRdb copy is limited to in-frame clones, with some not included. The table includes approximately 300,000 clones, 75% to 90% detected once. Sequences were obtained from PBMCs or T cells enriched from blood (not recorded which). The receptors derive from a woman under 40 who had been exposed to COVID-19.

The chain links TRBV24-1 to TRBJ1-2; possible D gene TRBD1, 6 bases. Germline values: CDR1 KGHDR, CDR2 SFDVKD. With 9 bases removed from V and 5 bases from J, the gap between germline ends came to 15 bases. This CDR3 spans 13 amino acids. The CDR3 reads CATWDNRGYGYTF. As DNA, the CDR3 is TGTGCCACCTGGGACAATAGGGGGTATGGCTACACCTTC.

CDR3 DNA sequence: TGTGCCAGATACCGGACTAGCGGGAGGCCCTTCCAAGAGACCCAGTACTTC. This sequence encodes CARYRTSGRPFQETQYF. The V call is TRBV30, the J call TRBJ2-5; the match to TRBD2 covers 14 bases. This CDR3 spans 17 amino acids. V dropped 8 bases and J dropped 1; count of bases not matched to a gene: 12. CDR1 and CDR2 from the germline V gene are GTSNPN and SVGIG (reference sequence). Using reference TRBV30 and TRBJ2-5 for the parts outside the CDR3, the full variable domain is SQTIHQWPATLVQPVGSPLSLECTVEGTSNPNLYWYRQAAGRGLQLLFYSVGIGQISSEVPQNLSASRPQDRQFILSSKKLLLSDSGFYLCARYRTSGRPFQETQYFGPGTRLLVL.

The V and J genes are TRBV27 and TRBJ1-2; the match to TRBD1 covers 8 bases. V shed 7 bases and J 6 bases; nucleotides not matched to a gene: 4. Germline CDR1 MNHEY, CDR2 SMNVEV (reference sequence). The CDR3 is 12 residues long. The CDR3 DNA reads TGTGCCAGCATGACACAGGGGGATGGCTACACCTTC. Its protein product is CASMTQGDGYTF.

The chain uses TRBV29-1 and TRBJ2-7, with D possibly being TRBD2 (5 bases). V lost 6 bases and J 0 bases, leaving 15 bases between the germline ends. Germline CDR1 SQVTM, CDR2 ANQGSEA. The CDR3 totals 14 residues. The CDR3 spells CSVAAGGSSYEQYF. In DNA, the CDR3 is TGCAGCGTGGCGGCAGGAGGAAGCTCCTACGAGCAGTACTTC.

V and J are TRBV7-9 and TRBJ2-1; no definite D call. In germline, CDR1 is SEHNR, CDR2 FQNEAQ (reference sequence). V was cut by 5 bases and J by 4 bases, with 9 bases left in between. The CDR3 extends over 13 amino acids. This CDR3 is CASSPRVYNEQFF. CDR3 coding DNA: TGTGCCAGCAGCCCCCGAGTGTACAATGAGCAGTTCTTC.

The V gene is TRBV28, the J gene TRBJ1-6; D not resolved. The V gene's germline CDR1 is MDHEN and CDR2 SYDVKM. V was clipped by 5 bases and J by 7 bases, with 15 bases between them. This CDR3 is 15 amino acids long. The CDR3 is CASSQSRGGNSPLHF. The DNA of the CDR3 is TGTGCCAGCAGTCAATCCCGGGGTGGAAATTCACCCCTCCACTTT.

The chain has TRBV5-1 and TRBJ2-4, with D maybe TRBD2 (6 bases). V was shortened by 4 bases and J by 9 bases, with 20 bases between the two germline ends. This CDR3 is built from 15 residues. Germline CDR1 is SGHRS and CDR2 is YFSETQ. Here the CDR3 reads CASSPGTAVFGIQYF. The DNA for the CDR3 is TGCGCCAGCAGCCCGGGGACTGCCGTTTTTGGCATTCAGTACTTC.

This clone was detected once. Written as DNA, the CDR3 is TGTGCCAGCAGTCCCGGTTTGGGACTGGGAAACACCATATATTTT. This sequence encodes CASSPGLGLGNTIYF. V and J are TRBV7-6 and TRBJ1-3; tentative D call: TRBD1 (5 bases). CDR3 length equals 15 residues. The V gene lost 6 bases and the J gene lost 4 bases, with 16 bases spanning the gap. Per the germline V gene, CDR1 is SGHVS and CDR2 is FNYEAQ.

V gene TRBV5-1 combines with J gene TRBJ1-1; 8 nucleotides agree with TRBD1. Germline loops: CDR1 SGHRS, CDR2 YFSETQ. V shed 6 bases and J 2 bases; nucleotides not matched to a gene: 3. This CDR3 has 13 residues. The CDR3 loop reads CASTTGGNTEAFF. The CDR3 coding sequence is TGCGCCAGCACCACAGGGGGAAACACTGAAGCTTTCTTT.

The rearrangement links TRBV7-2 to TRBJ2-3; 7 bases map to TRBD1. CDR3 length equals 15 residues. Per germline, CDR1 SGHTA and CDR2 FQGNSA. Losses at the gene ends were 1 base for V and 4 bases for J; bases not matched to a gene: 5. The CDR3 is CASSLGDSGADTQYF. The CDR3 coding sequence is TGTGCCAGCAGCTTAGGGGACAGTGGGGCAGATACGCAGTATTTT. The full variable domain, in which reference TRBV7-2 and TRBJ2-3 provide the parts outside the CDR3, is GAGVSQSPSNKVTEKGKDVELRCDPISGHTALYWYRQSLGQGLEFLIYFQGNSAPDKSGLPSDRFSAERTGGSVSTLTIQRTQQEDSAVYLCASSLGDSGADTQYFGPGTRLTVL.

Here the CDR3 reads CASSRGGTGHSPLHF. The CDR3 DNA is TGTGCCAGCTCAAGGGGCGGGACAGGACATTCACCCCTCCACTTT. V gene TRBV18 combines with J gene TRBJ1-6, with 8 bases identical to TRBD1. V trimming: 5 bases; J trimming: 8 bases; junction bases outside the gene matches: 8. Germline V gene lookup returns CDR1 KGHSH and CDR2 LQKENI. There are 15 residues in the CDR3.

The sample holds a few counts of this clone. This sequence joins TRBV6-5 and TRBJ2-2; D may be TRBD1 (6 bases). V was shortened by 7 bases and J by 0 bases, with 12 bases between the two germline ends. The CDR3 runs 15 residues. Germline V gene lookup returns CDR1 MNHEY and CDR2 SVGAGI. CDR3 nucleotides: TGTGCCAGCACCAGAGACAGGACGAACACCGGGGAGCTGTTTTTT. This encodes CASTRDRTNTGELFF.

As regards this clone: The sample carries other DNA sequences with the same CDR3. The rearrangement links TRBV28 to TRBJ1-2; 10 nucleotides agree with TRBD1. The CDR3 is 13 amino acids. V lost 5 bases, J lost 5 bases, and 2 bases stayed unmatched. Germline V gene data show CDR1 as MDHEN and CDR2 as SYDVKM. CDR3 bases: TGTGCCAGCAGTCCGGGACAGGGGTATGGCTACACCTTC. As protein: CASSPGQGYGYTF.

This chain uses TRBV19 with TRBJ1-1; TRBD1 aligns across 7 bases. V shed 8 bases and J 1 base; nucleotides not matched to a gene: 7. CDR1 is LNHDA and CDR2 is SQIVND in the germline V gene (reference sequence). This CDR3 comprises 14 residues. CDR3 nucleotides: TGTGCCAGTCTCCGAGGGACAGCGAACACTGAAGCTTTCTTT. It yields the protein CASLRGTANTEAFF.

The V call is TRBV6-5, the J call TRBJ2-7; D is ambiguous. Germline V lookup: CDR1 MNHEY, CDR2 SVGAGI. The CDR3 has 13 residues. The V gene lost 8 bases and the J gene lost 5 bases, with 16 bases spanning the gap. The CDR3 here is CASRTTAIDEQYF. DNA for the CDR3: TGTGCCAGCCGAACTACCGCGATTGACGAGCAGTACTTC.

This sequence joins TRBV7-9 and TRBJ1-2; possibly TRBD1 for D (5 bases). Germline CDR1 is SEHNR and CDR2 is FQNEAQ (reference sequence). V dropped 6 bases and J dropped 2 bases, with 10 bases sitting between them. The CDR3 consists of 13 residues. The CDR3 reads CASRGAANYGYTF. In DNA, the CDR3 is TGTGCCAGCAGAGGGGCCGCAAACTATGGCTACACCTTC.

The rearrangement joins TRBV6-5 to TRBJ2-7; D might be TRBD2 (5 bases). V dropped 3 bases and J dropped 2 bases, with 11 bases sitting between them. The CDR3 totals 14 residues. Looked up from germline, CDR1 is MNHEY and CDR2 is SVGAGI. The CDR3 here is CASSYAGAAYEQYF. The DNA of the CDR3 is TGTGCCAGCAGTTATGCCGGAGCGGCCTACGAGCAGTACTTC.

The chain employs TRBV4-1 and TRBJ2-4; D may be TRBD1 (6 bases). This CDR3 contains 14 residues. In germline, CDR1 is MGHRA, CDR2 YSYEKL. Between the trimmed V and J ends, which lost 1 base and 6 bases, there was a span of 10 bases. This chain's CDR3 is CASSQGPGANIQYF. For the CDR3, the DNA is TGCGCCAGCAGCCAAGGGCCAGGGGCAAACATTCAGTACTTC.

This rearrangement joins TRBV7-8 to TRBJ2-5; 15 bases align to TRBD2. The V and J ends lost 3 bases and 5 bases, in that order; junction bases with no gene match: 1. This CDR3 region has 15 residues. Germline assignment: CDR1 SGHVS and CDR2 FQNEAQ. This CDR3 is CASSFGTSGGETQYF. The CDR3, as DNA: TGTGCCAGCAGCTTCGGGACTAGCGGGGGGGAGACCCAGTACTTC. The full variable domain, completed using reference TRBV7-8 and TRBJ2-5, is GAGVSQSPRYKVAKRGQDVALRCDPISGHVSLFWYQQALGQGPEFLTYFQNEAQLDKSGLPSDRFFAERPEGSVSTLKIQRTQQEDSAVYLCASSFGTSGGETQYFGPGTRLLVL.

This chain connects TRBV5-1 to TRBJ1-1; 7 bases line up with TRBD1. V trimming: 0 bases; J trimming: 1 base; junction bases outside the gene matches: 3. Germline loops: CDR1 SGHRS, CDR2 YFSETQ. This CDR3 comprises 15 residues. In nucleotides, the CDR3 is TGCGCCAGCAGCTTGGAAGGGGGCCAGAACACTGAAGCTTTCTTT. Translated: CASSLEGGQNTEAFF.

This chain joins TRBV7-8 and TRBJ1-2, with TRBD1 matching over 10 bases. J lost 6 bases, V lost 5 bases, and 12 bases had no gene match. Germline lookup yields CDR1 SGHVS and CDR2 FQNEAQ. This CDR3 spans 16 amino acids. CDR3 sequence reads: CASSLSQGQGRHGYTF. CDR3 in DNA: TGTGCCAGCAGCCTTAGCCAGGGACAGGGGCGCCATGGCTACACCTTC.

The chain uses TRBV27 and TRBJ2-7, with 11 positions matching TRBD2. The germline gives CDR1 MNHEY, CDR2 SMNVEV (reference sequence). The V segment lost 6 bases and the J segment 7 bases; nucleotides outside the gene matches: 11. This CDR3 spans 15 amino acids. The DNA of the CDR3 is TGTGCCAGCAGGTCTAGCGGGGGGCTTACGGGAGAGCAGTACTTC. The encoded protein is CASRSSGGLTGEQYF.

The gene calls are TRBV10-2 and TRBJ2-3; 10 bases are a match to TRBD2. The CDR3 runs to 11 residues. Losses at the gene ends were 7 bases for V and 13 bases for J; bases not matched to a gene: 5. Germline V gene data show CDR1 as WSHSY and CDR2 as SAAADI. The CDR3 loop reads CASKSAGGKYF. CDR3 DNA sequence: TGCGCCAGCAAGTCAGCGGGAGGGAAGTATTTT.

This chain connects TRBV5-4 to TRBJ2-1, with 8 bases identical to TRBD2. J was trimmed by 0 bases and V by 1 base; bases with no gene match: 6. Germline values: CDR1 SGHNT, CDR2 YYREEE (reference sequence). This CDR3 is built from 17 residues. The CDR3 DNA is TGTGCCAGCAGCTTGACGACGGGGGGGACCTCCTACAATGAGCAGTTCTTC. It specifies CASSLTTGGTSYNEQFF.

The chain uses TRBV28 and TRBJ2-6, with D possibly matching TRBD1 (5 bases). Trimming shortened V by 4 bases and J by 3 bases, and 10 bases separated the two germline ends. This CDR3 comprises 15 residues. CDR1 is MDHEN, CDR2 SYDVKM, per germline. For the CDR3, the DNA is TGTGCCAGCAGTTCCAGGGAATATGGGGCCAACGTCCTGACTTTC. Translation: CASSSREYGANVLTF.

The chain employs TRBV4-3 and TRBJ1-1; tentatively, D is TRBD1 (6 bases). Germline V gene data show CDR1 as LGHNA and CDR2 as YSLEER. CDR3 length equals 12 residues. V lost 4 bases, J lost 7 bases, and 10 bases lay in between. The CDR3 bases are TGCGCCAGCAGCCGGGCAGGGGATGAAGCTTTCTTT. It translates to CASSRAGDEAFF.

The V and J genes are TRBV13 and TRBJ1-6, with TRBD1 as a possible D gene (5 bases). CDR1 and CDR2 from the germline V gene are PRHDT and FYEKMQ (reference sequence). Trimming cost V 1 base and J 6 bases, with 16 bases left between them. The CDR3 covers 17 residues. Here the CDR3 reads CASSLAGQGFRNSPLHF. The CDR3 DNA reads TGTGCCAGCAGCTTAGCCGGGCAGGGATTCCGTAATTCACCCCTCCACTTT.

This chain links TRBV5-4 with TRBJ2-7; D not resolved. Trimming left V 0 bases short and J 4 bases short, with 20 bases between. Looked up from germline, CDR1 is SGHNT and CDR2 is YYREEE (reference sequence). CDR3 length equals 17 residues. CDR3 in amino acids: CASSLAGARVMSYEQYF. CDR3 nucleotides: TGTGCCAGCAGCTTGGCCGGAGCCCGGGTTATGAGTTACGAGCAGTACTTC. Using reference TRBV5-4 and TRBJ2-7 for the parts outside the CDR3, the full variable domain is ETGVTQSPTHLIKTRGQQVTLRCSSQSGHNTVSWYQQALGQGPQFIFQYYREEENGRGNFPPRFSGLQFPNYSSELNVNALELDDSALYLCASSLAGARVMSYEQYFGPGTRLTVT.

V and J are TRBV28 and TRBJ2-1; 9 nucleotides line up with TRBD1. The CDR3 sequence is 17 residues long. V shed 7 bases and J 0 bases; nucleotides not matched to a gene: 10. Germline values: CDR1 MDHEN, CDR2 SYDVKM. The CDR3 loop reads CASIPGQGLSSYNEQFF. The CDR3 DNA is TGTGCCAGCATCCCGGGACAGGGCTTAAGCTCCTACAATGAGCAGTTCTTC.

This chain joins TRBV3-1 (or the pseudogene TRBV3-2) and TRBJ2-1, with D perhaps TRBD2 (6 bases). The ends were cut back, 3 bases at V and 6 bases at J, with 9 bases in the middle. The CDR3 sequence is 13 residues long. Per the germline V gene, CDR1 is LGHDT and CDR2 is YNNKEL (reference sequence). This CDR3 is CASSHLGGNEQFF. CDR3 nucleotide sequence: TGTGCCAGCAGCCACCTCGGGGGCAATGAGCAGTTCTTC.

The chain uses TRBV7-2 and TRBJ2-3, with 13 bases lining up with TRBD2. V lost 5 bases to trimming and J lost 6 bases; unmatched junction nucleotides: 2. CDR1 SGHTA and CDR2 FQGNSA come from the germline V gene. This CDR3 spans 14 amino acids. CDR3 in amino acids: CASSLTSGGDTQYF. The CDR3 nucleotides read TGTGCCAGCAGCCTGACTAGCGGGGGGGATACGCAGTATTTT.